This TCR beta chain was sequenced in a study of Graves' ophthalmopathy and Graves' hyperthyroidism. General study results and limits: In blood appeared most of the expanded thyroid clonotypes whose frequency exceeded 0.001.

This clonotype was counted many times. Its antigen remains unidentified. Patients were excluded if they had other autoimmune diseases or uncontrolled infections, and likewise if pregnancy or lactation applied. The authors isolated PBMCs from around 10 ml of fresh peripheral blood. Investigators amplified TCR beta CDR3 regions from RNA transcripts. Second-round multiplex PCR came after a first-round RT-PCR that employed HTBI primers. MiXCR, applied by TCRdb to the multiplex PCR reads, yields one record per CDR3 protein. This table has hundreds of thousands of distinct CDR3 sequences, 22% appearing once. The CDR3 is 12 amino acids. V was clipped by 0 bases and J by 2 bases, with 2 bases between them. Germline-derived CDR1 and CDR2 are LGHNA and YNFKEQ.

The material sequenced was peripheral blood. J is TRBJ2-7 and V is TRBV4-2; no firm D call. The sequence derives from a young woman with stable Graves' hyperthyroidism. Some clones in this sample may be carry-over from other donors' samples. The chain's CDR3 is CASSQDPYEQYF. CDR3 DNA: TGTGCCAGCAGCCAAGATCCCTACGAGCAGTACTTC.